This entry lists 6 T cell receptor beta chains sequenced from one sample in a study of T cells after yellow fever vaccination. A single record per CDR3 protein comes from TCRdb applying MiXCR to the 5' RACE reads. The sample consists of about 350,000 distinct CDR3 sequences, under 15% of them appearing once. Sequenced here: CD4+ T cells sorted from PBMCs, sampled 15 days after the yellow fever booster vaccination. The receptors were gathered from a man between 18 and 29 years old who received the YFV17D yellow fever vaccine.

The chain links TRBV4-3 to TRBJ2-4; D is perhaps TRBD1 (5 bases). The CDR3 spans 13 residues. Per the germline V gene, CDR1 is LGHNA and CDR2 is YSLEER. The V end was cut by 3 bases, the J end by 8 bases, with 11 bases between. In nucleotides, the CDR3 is TGCGCCAGCAGCCAGCAGGGAAGGGACATTCAGTACTTC. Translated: CASSQQGRDIQYF.

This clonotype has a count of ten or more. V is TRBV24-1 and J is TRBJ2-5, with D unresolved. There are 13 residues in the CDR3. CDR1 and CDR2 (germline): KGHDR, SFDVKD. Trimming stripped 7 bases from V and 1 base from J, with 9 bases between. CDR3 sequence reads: CATSGIFQETQYF. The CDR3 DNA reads TGTGCCACCAGCGGAATATTCCAAGAGACCCAGTACTTC.

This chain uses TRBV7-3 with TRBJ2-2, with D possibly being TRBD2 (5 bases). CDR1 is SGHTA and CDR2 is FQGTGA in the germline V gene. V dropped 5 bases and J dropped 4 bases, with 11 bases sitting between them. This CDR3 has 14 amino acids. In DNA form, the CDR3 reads TGTGCCAGCAGCGTCTCGAGGGTCACCGGGGAGCTGTTTTTT. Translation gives CASSVSRVTGELFF.

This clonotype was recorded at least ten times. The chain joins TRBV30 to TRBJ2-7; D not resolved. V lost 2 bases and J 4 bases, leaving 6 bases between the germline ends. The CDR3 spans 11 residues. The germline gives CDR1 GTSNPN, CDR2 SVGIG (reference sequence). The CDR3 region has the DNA TGTGCCTGGAGTAGGAGTTACGAGCAGTACTTC. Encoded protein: CAWSRSYEQYF.

The CDR3 region is CASSVGPSGTPYNEQFF. In DNA, the CDR3 is TGTGCCAGCAGCGTAGGTCCTAGCGGGACCCCCTACAATGAGCAGTTCTTC. The V call is TRBV9, the J call TRBJ2-1; 9 nucleotides agree with TRBD2. Germline CDR1 is SGDLS and CDR2 is YYNGEE. The CDR3 is made up of 17 amino acids. Losses at the gene ends were 0 bases for V and 2 bases for J; bases not matched to a gene: 6.

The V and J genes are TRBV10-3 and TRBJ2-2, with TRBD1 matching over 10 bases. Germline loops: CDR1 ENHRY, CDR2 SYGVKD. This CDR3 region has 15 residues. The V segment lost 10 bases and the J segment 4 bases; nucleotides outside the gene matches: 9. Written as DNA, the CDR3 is TGTGCCACCAGGGGGGACAGGGGAGGCACCGGGGAGCTGTTTTTT. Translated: CATRGDRGGTGELFF.